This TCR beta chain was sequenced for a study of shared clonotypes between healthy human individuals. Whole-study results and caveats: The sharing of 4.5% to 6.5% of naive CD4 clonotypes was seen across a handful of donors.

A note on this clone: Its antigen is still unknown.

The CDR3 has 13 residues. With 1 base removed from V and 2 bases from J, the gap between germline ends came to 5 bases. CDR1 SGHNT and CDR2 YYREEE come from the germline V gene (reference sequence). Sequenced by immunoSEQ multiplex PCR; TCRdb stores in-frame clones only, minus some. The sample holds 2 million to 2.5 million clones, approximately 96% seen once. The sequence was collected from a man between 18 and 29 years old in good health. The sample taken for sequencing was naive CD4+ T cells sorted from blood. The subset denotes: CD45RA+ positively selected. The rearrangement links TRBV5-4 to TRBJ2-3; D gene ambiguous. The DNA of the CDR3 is TGTGCCAGCAGCTTGTATCTCACAGATACGCAGTATTTT. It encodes CASSLYLTDTQYF.